The 8 T cell receptor beta chains below all came from one sample that was sequenced in a study of vaccination and CD4 T cells after COVID-19. Their antigens remain unidentified. As to treatment: approximately 9-day PBMC culture with coronavirus spike peptide pools or control peptides (ViraFEST assay). Cultured CD4+ T cell DNA underwent sequencing with the Oncomine TCR Beta short-read assay. TCRdb passed the PCR reads through MiXCR, listing each CDR3 protein once. The sample contains fewer than 7,500 distinct CDR3 sequences, approximately 60% of which appear only once. The specimen was CD4+ T cells from blood, cultured in vitro. The source is a human donor who had recovered from COVID-19.

Only a few counts were recorded for this clonotype. The chain recombines TRBV5-4 with TRBJ2-7, with a possible D match to TRBD1 (6 bases). Germline V gives CDR1 SGHNT, CDR2 YYREEE (reference sequence). The CDR3 spans 14 residues. V dropped 1 base and J dropped 6 bases, with 14 bases sitting between them. CDR3 nucleotide sequence: TGTGCCAGCAGCTTGATCCCAGGGGTAGGCGAGCAGTACTTC. This gives the protein CASSLIPGVGEQYF. Together with reference TRBV5-4 and TRBJ2-7, the CDR3 gives the full variable domain: ETGVTQSPTHLIKTRGQQVTLRCSSQSGHNTVSWYQQALGQGPQFIFQYYREEENGRGNFPPRFSGLQFPNYSSELNVNALELDDSALYLCASSLIPGVGEQYFGPGTRLTVT.

The rearrangement links TRBV6-2 or TRBV6-3 to TRBJ2-2; 7 nucleotides match TRBD1. The CDR3 is 12 amino acids. After removal of 5 bases from V and 13 bases from J, the junction contained 7 bases not matched to a gene. Germline V CDR1 and CDR2: MNHEY, SVGEGT. CDR3 in amino acids: CASSNRDRGLFF. The CDR3 bases are TGTGCCAGCAGTAACCGGGACAGAGGGCTGTTTTTT.

This chain uses TRBV6-5 with TRBJ1-6; D gene unclear. This CDR3 comprises 16 residues. Trimming took off 4 bases at V and 7 bases at J, with 17 bases between the two ends. CDR1 and CDR2 (germline): MNHEY, SVGAGI. CDR3 amino acids: CASSSLAGSLNSPLHF. The CDR3 DNA sequence: TGTGCCAGCAGTTCCCTCGCGGGGTCCCTAAATTCACCCCTCCACTTT.

The chain uses TRBV19 and TRBJ2-4; a possible D gene is TRBD2 (6 bases). Per germline, CDR1 LNHDA and CDR2 SQIVND (reference sequence). V gave up 6 bases and J gave up 3 bases, with 12 bases separating them. The CDR3 covers 14 residues. In DNA, the CDR3 is TGTGCCAGTAGCCTCGGGACTCTCAAAAACATTCAGTACTTC. This gives the protein CASSLGTLKNIQYF. Supplemented by reference TRBV19 and TRBJ2-4, the full variable domain reads DGGITQSPKYLFRKEGQNVTLSCEQNLNHDAMYWYRQDPGQGLRLIYYSQIVNDFQKGDIAEGYSVSREKKESFPLTVTSAQKNPTAFYLCASSLGTLKNIQYFGAGTRLSVL.

The V gene is TRBV10-3, the J gene TRBJ2-7; 9 positions match TRBD1. The CDR3 sequence is 15 residues long. The ends lost 1 base at V and 6 bases at J; junction bases unmatched: 7. Germline V gene lookup returns CDR1 ENHRY and CDR2 SYGVKD. This CDR3 reads CAISELPGQGTEQYF. The CDR3 DNA reads as TGTGCCATCAGTGAGTTACCGGGACAGGGAACCGAGCAGTACTTC.

The CDR3 region is CATSDLQDNYNEQFF. The CDR3 DNA is TGTGCCACCAGTGATTTGCAAGACAATTACAATGAGCAGTTCTTC. The chain couples TRBV24-1 to TRBJ2-1; no clear D gene. This CDR3 has 15 residues. Germline loops: CDR1 KGHDR, CDR2 SFDVKD. The V end was cut by 0 bases, the J end by 4 bases, with 9 bases between.

The V call is TRBV6-5, the J call TRBJ2-2; 13 bases map to TRBD2. J gave up 4 bases and V 2 bases, and 7 bases lay outside the gene matches. The CDR3 covers 18 residues. Germline V CDR1 and CDR2: MNHEY, SVGAGI. The CDR3 here is CASSYEWTSGGVTGELFF. The CDR3 DNA follows: TGTGCCAGCAGTTACGAATGGACTAGCGGGGGAGTCACCGGGGAGCTGTTTTTT.

This clonotype was seen a few times. The rearrangement links TRBV7-9 to TRBJ1-6; D unresolved. Germline V CDR1 and CDR2: SEHNR, FQNEAQ (reference sequence). V shed 4 bases and J shed 2 bases, with 0 bases lying between them. The CDR3 extends over 12 amino acids. The CDR3 nucleotides read TGTGCCAGCAGCTCCTATAATTCACCCCTCCACTTT. Protein sequence: CASSSYNSPLHF.